The rows below give T cell receptor beta chains drawn from one sample of a study of T cell changes during pregnancy in multiple sclerosis. The data were produced by immunoSEQ multiplex PCR, yet TCRdb's version contains in-frame clones alone and is incomplete. The repertoire holds 50,000 to 60,000 clones, roughly 91% seen once, with approximately 0.27% in the top ten. The sequenced sample was CD4+ T cells from peripheral blood mononuclear cells, obtained in the second trimester of pregnancy. These receptors all come from a female donor with multiple sclerosis, enrolled in a pregnancy study. Both conserved end residues are part of each CDR3.

v_gene,j_gene,CDR3aa
TRBV18,TRBJ2-7,CASSRATGDFHEQYF
TRBV7-9,TRBJ2-7,CASSPTGGVNEQYF
TRBV9,TRBJ1-1,CASSGQGRMNTEAFF
TRBV9,TRBJ2-7,CASSVGPTAYEQYF
TRBV11-2,TRBJ2-1,CASSFLIGQGNYNEQFF
TRBV6-5,TRBJ1-3,CASRSGGSGNTIYF
TRBV9,TRBJ2-2,CASSRLTSAGTGELFF
TRBV28,TRBJ2-5,CASRGDQETQYF
TRBV27,TRBJ2-1,CASSMLGAKGNEQFF
TRBV28,TRBJ1-5,CASQDRGNQPQHF
TRBV2,TRBJ2-7,CAGRSGQYF
TRBV7-2,TRBJ1-2,CASSVQQGANYGYTF
TRBV5-1,TRBJ2-2,CATRAGTNTGELFF
TRBV10-3,TRBJ2-6,CAISNTASGANVLTF
TRBV11-2,TRBJ2-2,CASSGSAGTNTGELFF
TRBV15,TRBJ2-7,CATSWQGGYEQYF
TRBV5-6,TRBJ2-5,CASSLDLAAKETQYF
TRBV6-1,TRBJ2-2,CASSEPGRNTGELFF
TRBV7-8,TRBJ1-5,CASSFGVSNQPQHF
TRBV7-3,TRBJ2-7,CASSLTGTSGAMNEQYF
TRBV6-1,TRBJ1-6,CASSEARGHSPLHF
TRBV7-9,TRBJ1-1,CASSSSLGAGNTEAFF
TRBV25-1,TRBJ2-3,CASSVYATDTQYF
TRBV7-9,TRBJ2-7,CASSPTGTGLYEQYF
TRBV19,TRBJ1-1,CASSRGPQGSTEAFF
TRBV21-1,TRBJ2-1,CASSNRDRETYNEQFF
TRBV12-5,TRBJ2-5,CASGFPGQETQYF
TRBV21-1,TRBJ2-5,CASSKLPGQQETQYF
TRBV11-2,TRBJ1-1,CASSLIAEAFF
TRBV5-5,TRBJ1-2,CASSFDGSLGYGYTF
TRBV30,TRBJ1-5,CAWNLGAEGQPQHF
TRBV5-1,TRBJ2-5,CASSRLAGAETQYF
TRBV28,TRBJ1-2,CASSQPGQGRYGYTF
TRBV4-2,TRBJ1-5,CASSQAGGDRNQPQHF
TRBV6-6,TRBJ2-7,CASSRQGRDEQYF
TRBV15,TRBJ2-7,CATSRDSQTIYEQYF
TRBV2,TRBJ2-7,CASSTSGGPMYEQYF
TRBV15,TRBJ2-7,CATSRDVWGDGYF
TRBV5-1,TRBJ1-1,CASSRGTGQTEAFF
TRBV5-4,TRBJ2-5,CASSWGHDQETQYF
TRBV18,TRBJ1-5,CASSRVGTDRERRNQPQHF
TRBV9,TRBJ1-6,CASSSSHRVGSYNSPLHF
TRBV30,TRBJ2-6,CAWSVRTSGANVLTF
TRBV7-3,TRBJ1-1,CASSPDRVNTEAFF
TRBV25-1,TRBJ1-5,CASSDQGAGNQPQHF
TRBV5-1,TRBJ2-1,CASRTSGGASYNEQFF
TRBV25-1,TRBJ1-6,CASSEASWSSYNSPLHF
TRBV2,TRBJ2-7,CASRRQGSSYEQYF
TRBV7-9,TRBJ1-4,CASSWGTVNEKLFF